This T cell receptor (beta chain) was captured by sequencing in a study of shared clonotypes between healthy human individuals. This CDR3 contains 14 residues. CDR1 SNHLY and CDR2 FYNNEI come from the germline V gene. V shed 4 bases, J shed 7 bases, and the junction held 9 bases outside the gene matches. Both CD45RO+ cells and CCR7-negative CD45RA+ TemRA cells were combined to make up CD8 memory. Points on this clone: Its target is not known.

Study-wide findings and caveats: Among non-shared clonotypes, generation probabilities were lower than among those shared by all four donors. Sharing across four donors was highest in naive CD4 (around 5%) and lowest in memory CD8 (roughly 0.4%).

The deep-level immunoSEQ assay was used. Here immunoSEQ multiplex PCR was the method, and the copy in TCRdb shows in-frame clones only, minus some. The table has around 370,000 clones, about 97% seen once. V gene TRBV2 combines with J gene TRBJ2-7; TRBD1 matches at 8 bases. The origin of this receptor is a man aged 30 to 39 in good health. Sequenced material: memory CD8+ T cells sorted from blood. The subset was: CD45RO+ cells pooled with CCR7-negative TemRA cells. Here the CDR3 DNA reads TGTGCCAGCAGTGTACAGGGGGTGCCGGGGGAGCAGTACTTC. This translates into CASSVQGVPGEQYF.